This T cell receptor beta chain comes out of a study of human T cells and chemical hapten exposure. Study-level points and caveats: Among expanded TCRs, significantly more large CDR3 similarity clusters formed than among controls.

Each CDR3 protein gets one entry after TCRdb re-called the RACE reads with MiXCR. The table lists about 89,000 distinct CDR3 sequences, roughly 9.6% of them singletons. In germline, CDR1 is SGHTA, CDR2 FQGNSA. This CDR3 spans 16 amino acids. The ends lost 5 bases at V and 3 bases at J; junction bases unmatched: 11. Comment on this clonotype: Its target is not known.

The time point is: patch test 2, 6 weeks after DPC sensitization. The treatment: therapeutic diphenylcyclopropenone sensitization with weekly scalp DPC. Ahead of each patch test application, blood was drawn. Sample donors consisted of patients with alopecia, aged 18 to 70 years, who were suitable for DPC. Specimen: whole blood, collected in connection with sensitization to the hapten diphenylcyclopropenone (DPC). This chain links TRBV7-2 with TRBJ2-3, with TRBD2 matching over 7 bases. This clonotype originated in a man in his forties with alopecia areata. Some clones in this sample may be carry-over from other donors' samples. Here the CDR3 DNA reads TGTGCCAGCAGCCCGCGTCGTGGCGGGAGAACAGATACGCAGTATTTT. Residues: CASSPRRGGRTDTQYF.